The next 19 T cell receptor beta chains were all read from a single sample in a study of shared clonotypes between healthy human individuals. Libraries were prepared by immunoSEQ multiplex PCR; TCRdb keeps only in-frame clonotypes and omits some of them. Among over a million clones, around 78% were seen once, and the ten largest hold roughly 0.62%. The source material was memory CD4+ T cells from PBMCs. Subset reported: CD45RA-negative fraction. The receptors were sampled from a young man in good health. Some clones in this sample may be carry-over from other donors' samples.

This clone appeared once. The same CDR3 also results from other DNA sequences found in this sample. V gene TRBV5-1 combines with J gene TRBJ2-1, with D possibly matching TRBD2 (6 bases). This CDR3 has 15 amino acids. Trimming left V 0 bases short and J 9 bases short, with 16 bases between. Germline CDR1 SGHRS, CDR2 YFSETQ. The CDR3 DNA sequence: TGCGCCAGCAGCTTGGAGGGACTTTCGGGCGGTGAGCAGTTCTTC. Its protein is CASSLEGLSGGEQFF.

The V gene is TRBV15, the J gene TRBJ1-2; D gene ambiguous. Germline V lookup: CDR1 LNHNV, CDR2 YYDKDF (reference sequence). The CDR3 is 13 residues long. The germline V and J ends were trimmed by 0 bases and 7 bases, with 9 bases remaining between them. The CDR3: CATSRDLVSGYTF. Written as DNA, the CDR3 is TGTGCCACCAGCAGAGATTTAGTATCTGGCTACACCTTC. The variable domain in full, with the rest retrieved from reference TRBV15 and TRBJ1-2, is DAMVIQNPRYQVTQFGKPVTLSCSQTLNHNVMYWYQQKSSQAPKLLFHYYDKDFNNEADTPDNFQSRRPNTSFCFLDIRSPGLGDTAMYLCATSRDLVSGYTFGSGTRLTVV.

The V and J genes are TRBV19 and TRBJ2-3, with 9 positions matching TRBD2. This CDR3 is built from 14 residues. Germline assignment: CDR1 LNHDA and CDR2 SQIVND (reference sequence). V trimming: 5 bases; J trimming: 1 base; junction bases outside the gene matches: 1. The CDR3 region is CASSGGRGTDTQYF. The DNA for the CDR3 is TGTGCCAGTAGTGGCGGGAGGGGCACAGATACGCAGTATTTT.

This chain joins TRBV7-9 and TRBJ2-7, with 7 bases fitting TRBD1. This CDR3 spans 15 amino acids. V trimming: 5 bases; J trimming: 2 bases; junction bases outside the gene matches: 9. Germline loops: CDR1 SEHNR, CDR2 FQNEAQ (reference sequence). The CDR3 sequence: CASSPAGGRTYEQYF. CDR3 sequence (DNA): TGTGCCAGCAGCCCGGCAGGGGGAAGGACCTACGAGCAGTACTTC.

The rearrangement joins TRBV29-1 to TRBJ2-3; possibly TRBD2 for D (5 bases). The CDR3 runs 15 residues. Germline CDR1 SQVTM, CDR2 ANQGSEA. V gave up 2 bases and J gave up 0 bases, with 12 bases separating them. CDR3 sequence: CSVEWRVLSTDTQYF. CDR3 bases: TGCAGCGTTGAATGGCGGGTCTTAAGCACAGATACGCAGTATTTT.

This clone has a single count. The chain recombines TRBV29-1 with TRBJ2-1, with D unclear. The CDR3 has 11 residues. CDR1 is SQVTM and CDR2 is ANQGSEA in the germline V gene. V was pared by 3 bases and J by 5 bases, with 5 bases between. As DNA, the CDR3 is TGCAGCGTTGACCTGGACAATGAGCAGTTCTTC. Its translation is CSVDLDNEQFF.

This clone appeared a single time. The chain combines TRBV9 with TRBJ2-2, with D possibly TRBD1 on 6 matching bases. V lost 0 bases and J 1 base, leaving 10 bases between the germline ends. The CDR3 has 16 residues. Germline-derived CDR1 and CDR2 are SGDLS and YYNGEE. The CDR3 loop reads CASSVGGRGNTGELFF. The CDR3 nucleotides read TGTGCCAGCAGCGTAGGGGGCAGGGGGAACACCGGGGAGCTGTTTTTT.

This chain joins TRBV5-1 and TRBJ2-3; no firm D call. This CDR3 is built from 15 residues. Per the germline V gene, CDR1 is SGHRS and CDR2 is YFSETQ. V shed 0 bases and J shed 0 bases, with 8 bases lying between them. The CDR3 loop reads CASSLETISTDTQYF. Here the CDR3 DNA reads TGCGCCAGCAGCTTGGAGACGATCAGCACAGATACGCAGTATTTT.

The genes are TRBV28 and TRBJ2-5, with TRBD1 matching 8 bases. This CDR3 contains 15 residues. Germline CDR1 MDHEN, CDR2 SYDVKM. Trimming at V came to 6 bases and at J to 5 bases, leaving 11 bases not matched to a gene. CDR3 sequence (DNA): TGTGCCAGCAGAGCCCCTGGGACAGGTCGCGAGACCCAGTACTTC. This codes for CASRAPGTGRETQYF.

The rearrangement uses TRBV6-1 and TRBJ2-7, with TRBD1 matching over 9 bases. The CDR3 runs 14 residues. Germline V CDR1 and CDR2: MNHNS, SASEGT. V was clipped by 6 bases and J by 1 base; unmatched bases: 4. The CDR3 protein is CASRGTGRSYEQYF. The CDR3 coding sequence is TGTGCCAGCAGGGGGACAGGGAGGTCCTACGAGCAGTACTTC.

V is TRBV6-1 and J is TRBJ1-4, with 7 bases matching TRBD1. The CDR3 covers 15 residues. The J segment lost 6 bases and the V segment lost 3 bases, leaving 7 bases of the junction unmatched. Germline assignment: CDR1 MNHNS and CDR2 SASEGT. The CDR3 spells CASSEGQWRYEKLFF. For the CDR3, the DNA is TGTGCCAGCAGTGAGGGACAGTGGCGATATGAAAAACTGTTTTTT.

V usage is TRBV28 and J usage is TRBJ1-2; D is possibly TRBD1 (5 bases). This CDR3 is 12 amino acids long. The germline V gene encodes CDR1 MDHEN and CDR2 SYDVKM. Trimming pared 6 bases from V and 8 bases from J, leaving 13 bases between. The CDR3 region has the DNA TGTGCCAGCAGCTTGACAGTCTCCGGCTACACCTTC. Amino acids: CASSLTVSGYTF.

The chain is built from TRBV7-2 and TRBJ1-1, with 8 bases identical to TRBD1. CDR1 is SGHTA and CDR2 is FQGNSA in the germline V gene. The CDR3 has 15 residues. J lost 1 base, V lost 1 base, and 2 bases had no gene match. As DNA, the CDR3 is TGTGCCAGCAGCTTAGGGACAGGGAGGAACACTGAAGCTTTCTTT. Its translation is CASSLGTGRNTEAFF.

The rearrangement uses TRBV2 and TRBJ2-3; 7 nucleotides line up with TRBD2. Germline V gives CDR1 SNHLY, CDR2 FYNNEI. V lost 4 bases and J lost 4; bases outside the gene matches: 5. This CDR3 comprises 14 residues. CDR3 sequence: CASSGDRGADTQYF. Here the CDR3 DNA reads TGTGCCAGCAGTGGGGATCGGGGGGCAGATACGCAGTATTTT.

In nucleotides, the CDR3 is TGTGCCAGCAGCTTAGATGGGGGGCGTAATGAAAAACTGTTTTTT. Translated, it gives CASSLDGGRNEKLFF. This chain connects TRBV11-2 to TRBJ1-4; D perhaps matches TRBD1 (6 bases). The CDR3 loop spans 15 amino acids. V dropped 0 bases and J dropped 4 bases, with 9 bases sitting between them. In germline, CDR1 is SGHAT, CDR2 FQNNGV. Full variable domain (rest looked up from reference TRBV11-2 and TRBJ1-4): EAGVAQSPRYKIIEKRQSVAFWCNPISGHATLYWYQQILGQGPKLLIQFQNNGVVDDSQLPKDRFSAERLKGVDSTLKIQPAKLEDSAVYLCASSLDGGRNEKLFFGSGTQLSVL.

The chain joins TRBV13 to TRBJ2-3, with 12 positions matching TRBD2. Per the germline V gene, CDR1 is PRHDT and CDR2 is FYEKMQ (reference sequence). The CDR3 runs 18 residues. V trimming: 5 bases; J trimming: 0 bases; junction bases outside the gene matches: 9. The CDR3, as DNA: TGTGCCAGCAGCACGACTAGCGGGAGTAGCATGAGCACAGATACGCAGTATTTT. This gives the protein CASSTTSGSSMSTDTQYF.

The CDR3: CASSALTDLNSNQPQHF. In DNA form, the CDR3 reads TGTGCCAGCAGCGCACTGACAGACCTCAATAGCAATCAGCCCCAGCATTTT. The gene calls are TRBV7-2 and TRBJ1-5; possible D gene TRBD1, 5 bases. CDR3 length: 17 amino acids. Germline V CDR1 and CDR2: SGHTA, FQGNSA. V lost 5 bases and J 0 bases, leaving 17 bases between the germline ends.

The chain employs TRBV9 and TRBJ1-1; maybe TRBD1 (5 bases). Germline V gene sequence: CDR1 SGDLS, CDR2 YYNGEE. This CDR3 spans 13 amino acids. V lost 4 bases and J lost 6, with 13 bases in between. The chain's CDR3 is CASSPWGGAEAFF. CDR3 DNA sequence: TGTGCCAGCAGCCCCTGGGGGGGGGCTGAAGCTTTCTTT.

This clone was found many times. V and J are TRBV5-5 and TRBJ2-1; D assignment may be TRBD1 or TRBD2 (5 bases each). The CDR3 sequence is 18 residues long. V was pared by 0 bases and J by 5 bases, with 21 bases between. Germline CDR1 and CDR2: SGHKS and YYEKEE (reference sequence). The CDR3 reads CASSLEGRPAANHNEQFF. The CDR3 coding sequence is TGTGCCAGCAGCTTGGAGGGACGCCCGGCGGCGAATCACAATGAGCAGTTCTTC.